This T cell receptor beta chain was sequenced during a study of blood T cell repertoires in COVID-19. Across the study: Samples came from the United States, Italy and Spain, spanning acute and convalescent COVID-19. PBMCs, B-cell-depleted T cells, or T cells were the source of the cDNA or gDNA that made up the material.

As processed by the authors: Amplification with reference gene primers provided the estimates of nucleated cell counts. Assay: immunoSEQ multiplex PCR; the TCRdb copy retains only in-frame clones and omits some. V, J and clone size were drawn from that table, and D and trimming were deduced from the DNA. The sample consists of a few hundred thousand clones, about 91% of them appearing once. Trimming removed 6 bases at V and 1 base at J, with 12 bases between. There are 13 residues in the CDR3. Germline-derived CDR1 and CDR2 are SQVTM and ANQGSEA. This clonotype originated in a woman in her forties who had recovered from COVID-19. This rearrangement joins TRBV29-1 to TRBJ1-1; D uncertain. The sequenced material came from peripheral blood. CDR3 bases: TGCAGCGTCAGACGGAGCTCGAACACTGAAGCTTTCTTT. It specifies CSVRRSSNTEAFF.